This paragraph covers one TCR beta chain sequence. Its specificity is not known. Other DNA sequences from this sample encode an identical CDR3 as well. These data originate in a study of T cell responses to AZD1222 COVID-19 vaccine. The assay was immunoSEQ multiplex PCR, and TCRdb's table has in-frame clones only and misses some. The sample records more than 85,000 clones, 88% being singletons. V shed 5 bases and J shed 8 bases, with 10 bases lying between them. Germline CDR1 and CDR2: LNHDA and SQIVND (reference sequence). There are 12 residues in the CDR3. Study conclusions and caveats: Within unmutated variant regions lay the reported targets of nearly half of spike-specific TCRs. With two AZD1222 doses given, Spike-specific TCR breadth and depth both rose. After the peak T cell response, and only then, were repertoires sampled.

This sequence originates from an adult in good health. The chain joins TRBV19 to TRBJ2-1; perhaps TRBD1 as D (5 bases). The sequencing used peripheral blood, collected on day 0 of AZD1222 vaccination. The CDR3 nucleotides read TGTGCCAGTAGTTGGGGCTCGGATGAGCAGTTCTTC. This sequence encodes CASSWGSDEQFF.